The T cell receptor (beta chain) described here comes from a study of CD8+ T cells in alopecia areata. The length of the CDR3 is 14 residues. Trimming removed 4 bases from V and 6 bases from J; junction bases left unmatched: 6. From germline, CDR1 is SQVTM and CDR2 ANQGSEA. Treatment: oral pan-JAK inhibitor, 5-10 mg twice daily. RNA was extracted and reverse transcribed into cDNA as the sequencing template. Produced via immunoSEQ multiplex PCR; TCRdb's table is partial and in-frame only. The sample lists about 260,000 clones; around three fifths were seen once. The chain employs TRBV29-1 and TRBJ2-3; TRBD2 matches 11 bases. This receptor was taken from a human donor with alopecia areata. Sequenced material: CD4+ T cells sorted from blood, taken at week 52, from a patient treated with tofacitinib. CDR3 DNA: TGCAGCGTTGGACTAGCGGGACCAACTGATACGCAGTATTTT. It codes for CSVGLAGPTDTQYF.